This record covers a single T cell receptor (beta chain). Its antigen remains unknown. At one end, the junction sequence differs from germline, possibly due to a read error. The protocol was immunoSEQ multiplex PCR, while the TCRdb copy is restricted to in-frame clones and leaves out a portion. The table has around 97,000 clones, 70% to 85% seen once. The sample is drawn from a study of cytotoxic CD8 clonotypes in ibrutinib-treated CLL. The germline CDR1 and CDR2 sequences are LGHNA and YNFKEQ. This CDR3 is 18 amino acids long. Broader study findings: Public clonotypes, rarely seen, contracted or held steady on treatment. Exceeding age-matched healthy donors, baseline clonality also tracked the counts of circulating CD8+ T cells.

Sequenced material: PBMCs, taken after 12 months of ibrutinib treatment. The origin of this receptor is a human donor with chronic lymphocytic leukemia. V usage is TRBV4-2 and J usage is TRBJ2-6; no clear D gene. CDR3 amino acids: CASSQLNKVTKSGQRPDF. In DNA form, the CDR3 reads TGTGCCAGCAGCCAACTGAACAAAGTTACAAAGTCGGGCCAACGTCCTGACTTC.